The 18 T cell receptor beta chains presented below share a single source sample, sequenced in a study of T cell responses to AZD1222 COVID-19 vaccine. Produced via immunoSEQ multiplex PCR; TCRdb's table is partial and in-frame only. There are 100,000 to 150,000 clones in the sample; about 90% occur only once, and about 4.1% lies in the top ten. This material consisted of peripheral blood, taken on day 0 of MenACWY control vaccination. The source of these receptors is an adult in good health.

This chain joins TRBV18 and TRBJ2-6; tentatively, D is TRBD1 (6 bases). Germline V gene data show CDR1 as KGHSH and CDR2 as LQKENI. Trimming cost V 6 bases and J 0 bases, with 15 bases left between them. The length of the CDR3 is 17 residues. CDR3 nucleotides: TGTGCCAGCTCCCCGACAGGTTGGGACTCTGGGGCCAACGTCCTGACTTTC. Protein product: CASSPTGWDSGANVLTF.

The chain uses TRBV4-1 and TRBJ1-4, with 8 bases fitting TRBD1. Germline assignment: CDR1 MGHRA and CDR2 YSYEKL. J was trimmed by 5 bases and V by 3 bases; bases with no gene match: 8. This CDR3 is 16 amino acids long. CDR3 sequence (DNA): TGCGCCAGCAGCCAGAAGGGACAGGTCGAGAATGAAAAACTGTTTTTT. This codes for CASSQKGQVENEKLFF.

This clone came up once. V gene TRBV27 combines with J gene TRBJ2-2, with 8 bases that match TRBD1. Germline-derived CDR1 and CDR2 are MNHEY and SMNVEV (reference sequence). CDR3 size: 22 residues. After removal of 3 bases from V and 9 bases from J, the junction contained 30 bases not matched to a gene. The CDR3 DNA follows: TGTGCCAGCAGTTTCCCTGGATTGACCGTTGGACAGGGATTCTTTATTCTCTGGGAGCTGTTTTTT. It yields the protein CASSFPGLTVGQGFFILWELFF.

The gene calls are TRBV6-5 and TRBJ1-3; D is unclear. CDR1 is MNHEY and CDR2 is SVGAGI in the germline V gene. The V and J ends lost 2 bases and 2 bases respectively, with 7 bases between them. The CDR3 totals 14 residues. The CDR3 sequence: CASSYDFPGNTIYF. The CDR3 nucleotides read TGTGCCAGCAGTTACGATTTTCCTGGAAACACCATATATTTT.

The genes are TRBV28 and TRBJ2-4; D possibly uses TRBD1 or TRBD2 (5 bases each). Germline CDR1 MDHEN, CDR2 SYDVKM. V was cut by 3 bases and J by 0 bases, with 18 bases left in between. This CDR3 comprises 18 residues. CDR3 protein: CASSFWGSQTLAKNIQYF. The CDR3 DNA sequence: TGTGCCAGCAGTTTTTGGGGGTCACAGACTCTAGCCAAAAACATTCAGTACTTC.

This chain links TRBV28 with TRBJ2-5; weak D call: TRBD2 (6 bases). This CDR3 comprises 14 residues. Trimming cost V 8 bases and J 2 bases, with 15 bases left between them. The germline gives CDR1 MDHEN, CDR2 SYDVKM. The CDR3 protein is CASLTGGVQETQYF. The CDR3 nucleotides are TGTGCCAGCCTCACTGGAGGGGTACAAGAGACCCAGTACTTC. The full variable domain, with the rest looked up from reference TRBV28 and TRBJ2-5, is DVKVTQSSRYLVKRTGEKVFLECVQDMDHENMFWYRQDPGLGLRLIYFSYDVKMKEKGDIPEGYSVSREKKERFSLILESASTNQTSMYLCASLTGGVQETQYFGPGTRLLVL.

The chain joins TRBV5-5 to TRBJ2-1, with a possible D match to TRBD1 (6 bases). Per germline, CDR1 SGHKS and CDR2 YYEKEE (reference sequence). The CDR3 runs to 14 residues. Trimming pared 0 bases from V and 8 bases from J, leaving 12 bases between. CDR3 sequence: CASSLGQVYYEQFF. In DNA, the CDR3 is TGTGCCAGCAGCTTGGGACAGGTTTATTATGAGCAGTTCTTC.

The CDR3 is CASSSANSGANVLTF. As DNA, the CDR3 is TGTGCCAGCAGCTCAGCGAACTCTGGGGCCAACGTCCTGACTTTC. The rearrangement links TRBV5-4 to TRBJ2-6; unclear D gene. The length of the CDR3 is 15 residues. V was clipped by 3 bases and J by 0 bases, with 7 bases between them. The V gene's germline CDR1 is SGHNT and CDR2 YYREEE (reference sequence).

The chain recombines TRBV7-6 with TRBJ1-4; possible D gene TRBD1, 5 bases. This CDR3 is built from 16 residues. Germline V gene lookup returns CDR1 SGHVS and CDR2 FNYEAQ. Trimming stripped 4 bases from V and 7 bases from J, with 19 bases between. Here the CDR3 reads CASSSGSWDGSEKLFF. DNA for the CDR3: TGTGCCAGCAGCTCAGGGAGTTGGGACGGCTCTGAAAAACTGTTTTTT.

This rearrangement joins TRBV27 to TRBJ1-2; unclear D gene. Germline CDR1 and CDR2: MNHEY and SMNVEV (reference sequence). This CDR3 comprises 14 residues. V shed 3 bases and J shed 7 bases, with 15 bases lying between them. The CDR3 sequence is CASSFRSLEGGYTF. Here the CDR3 DNA reads TGTGCCAGCAGTTTTAGGTCATTAGAAGGTGGCTACACCTTC.

This sequence joins TRBV11-2 and TRBJ2-1; 7 nucleotides line up with TRBD1. The length of the CDR3 is 15 residues. J gave up 3 bases and V 6 bases, and 8 bases lay outside the gene matches. Germline V gene sequence: CDR1 SGHAT, CDR2 FQNNGV. CDR3 in amino acids: CASREKTGIYNEQFF. The CDR3 region has the DNA TGTGCCAGCAGAGAGAAGACAGGGATCTACAATGAGCAGTTCTTC.

V gene TRBV12-3 or TRBV12-4 combines with J gene TRBJ1-2; D gene unclear. V was pared by 5 bases and J by 5 bases, with 6 bases between. This CDR3 has 11 amino acids. The CDR3 region is CASSASYGYTF. DNA of the CDR3: TGTGCCAGCAGTGCCTCATATGGCTACACCTTC.

The chain employs TRBV6-5 and TRBJ2-1; 9 positions match TRBD1. The germline V gene encodes CDR1 MNHEY and CDR2 SVGAGI. With V trimmed by 6 bases and J by 8 bases, 11 bases remained unmatched. CDR3 length equals 15 residues. CDR3 loop: CASSNRGQGKDEQFF. DNA of the CDR3: TGTGCCAGCAGCAACAGGGGGCAGGGTAAGGATGAGCAGTTCTTC.

The chain couples TRBV28 to TRBJ2-4; the D gene is possibly TRBD2 (6 bases). Trimming took off 6 bases at V and 6 bases at J, with 15 bases between the two ends. The germline V gene encodes CDR1 MDHEN and CDR2 SYDVKM. The CDR3 totals 14 residues. Here the CDR3 DNA reads TGTGCCAGCAGCCCCGCCTTGGGGGGAAACATTCAGTACTTC. Translated: CASSPALGGNIQYF.

The chain couples TRBV5-1 to TRBJ2-1; TRBD2 agrees at 11 bases. Germline assignment: CDR1 SGHRS and CDR2 YFSETQ. Losses at the gene ends were 0 bases for V and 4 bases for J; bases not matched to a gene: 3. This CDR3 is 16 amino acids long. CDR3 nucleotide sequence: TGCGCCAGCAGCTTGGACGGGACTAGCGGATACAATGAGCAGTTCTTC. Translation gives CASSLDGTSGYNEQFF.

This chain links TRBV11-2 with TRBJ2-7, with 10 bases that match TRBD1. The germline CDR1 and CDR2 sequences are SGHAT and FQNNGV. The CDR3 contains 16 residues. J gave up 2 bases and V 3 bases, and 7 bases lay outside the gene matches. CDR3 residues: CASSLGPGTGAYEQYF. Written as DNA, the CDR3 is TGTGCCAGCAGCTTGGGTCCTGGGACAGGGGCCTACGAGCAGTACTTC.

The chain has TRBV24-1 and TRBJ1-2; D possibly corresponds to TRBD1 (5 bases). The ends were cut back, 7 bases at V and 2 bases at J, with 13 bases in the middle. CDR3 length equals 14 residues. CDR1 is KGHDR, CDR2 SFDVKD, per germline. The chain's CDR3 is CATSDLGRNYGYTF. The CDR3, as DNA: TGTGCCACCAGCGATCTGGGACGGAACTATGGCTACACCTTC.

V and J are TRBV10-3 and TRBJ2-1; TRBD2 matches 13 bases. Trimming cost V 0 bases and J 1 base; bases outside gene matches: 18. CDR3 length: 23 residues. Germline V lookup: CDR1 ENHRY, CDR2 SYGVKD. The CDR3 is CAISESFVGRILAGGKSYNEQFF. The CDR3 DNA sequence: TGTGCCATCAGTGAGTCCTTTGTGGGCAGGATACTAGCGGGGGGGAAGTCCTACAATGAGCAGTTCTTC.